This T cell receptor (beta chain) was sequenced for a study of cytomegalovirus exposure and HLA in healthy donors. The germline gives CDR1 LNHNV, CDR2 YYDKDF (reference sequence). This CDR3 region has 13 residues. In the PCR, 60 Vbeta and 13 Jbeta primers were used. Generated by immunoSEQ multiplex PCR, the TCRdb table keeps only in-frame clones and is missing some. Counted here are 110,000 to 150,000 clones, roughly four fifths occurring once; the ten biggest clones make up around 10%. The chain uses TRBV15 and TRBJ2-5, with D hard to call. The DNA end favors TRBJ2-7, so the J call may be wrong. This receptor was identified in a woman aged 60 to 75 in good health and CMV-seropositive. The material sequenced was PBMCs. The CDR3 spells CATSKESSYEQYF. The CDR3 DNA follows: TGTGCCACCAGCAAAGAAAGCTCCTACGAGCAGTACTTC.